Reported below is one T cell receptor (beta chain). The antigen is unknown. The CDR3 length is 16 residues. Trimming pared 5 bases from V and 4 bases from J, leaving 21 bases between. The V gene's germline CDR1 is SEHNR and CDR2 FQNEAQ (reference sequence). CDR3-region Arm-PCR and iRepertoire HTBI primers produced the TCR beta libraries. Via MiXCR, TCRdb re-called the multiplex PCR reads, giving one row per CDR3 protein. The sample lists roughly 500,000 distinct CDR3 sequences, approximately 13% seen once, with 8% to 10% in the top ten. The entry originates in a study of regulatory T cells in long-lasting Graves disease. The time point is: newly diagnosed GD, antithyroid drugs for less than 3 months. After RNA was extracted from PBMCs, the TCR library was made from it. Study outcomes and limitations: When disease was persistent, TRBV28, TRBJ1-2 and TRBJ2-5 were the favored segments.

These data were also filed under a second study, of T cells in Graves' hyperthyroidism and ophthalmopathy. That publication notes: TCR CDR3 underwent first-round RT-PCR with the HTBI primer set.

The V call is TRBV7-9, the J call TRBJ2-7; perhaps TRBD2 as D (5 bases). The material was peripheral blood mononuclear cells (PBMCs), obtained at new diagnosis, from a patient treated with antithyroid drugs. The source of this sequence is a man between 25 and 39 years old with Graves disease. CDR3 sequence (DNA): TGTGCCAGCAGCCCGCCAGGACTGAGCCACCTATACGAGCAGTACTTC. Protein: CASSPPGLSHLYEQYF.